These 13 T cell receptor beta chains came from one sample sequenced in a study of CD8 T cells in ankylosing spondylitis. General observations from the study: About 8 highly homologous variants made up a TCR beta motif, and this motif appeared characteristic of ankylosing spondylitis blood.

One entry per CDR3 protein, called by TCRdb with MiXCR from the 5' RACE reads. The sample shows about 800,000 distinct CDR3 sequences, approximately 12% of them seen only once. Their recognized antigens are unknown. The source material was blood, either unsorted or a sorted T cell fraction (not recorded which). These receptors came from a male donor with ankylosing spondylitis.

At least ten counts were recorded for this clonotype. The chain combines TRBV5-6 with TRBJ2-5, with D maybe TRBD1 (5 bases). V lost 3 bases to trimming and J lost 1 base, with 7 bases between them. The CDR3 is 13 residues long. Germline V gene data show CDR1 as SGHDT and CDR2 as YYEEEE. CDR3 residues: CASSYQGQETQYF. For the CDR3, the DNA is TGTGCCAGCAGCTACCAGGGCCAAGAGACCCAGTACTTC.

This clonotype was recorded a few times. This chain links TRBV4-1 with TRBJ2-7, with 16 bases identical to TRBD2. The germline gives CDR1 MGHRA, CDR2 YSYEKL. CDR3 length: 19 residues. J was trimmed by 5 bases and V by 3 bases; bases with no gene match: 13. CDR3 sequence reads: CASSQGGTSGRAGDHEQYF. The DNA of the CDR3 is TGCGCCAGCAGCCAGGGGGGGACTAGCGGGAGGGCCGGGGACCACGAGCAGTACTTC.

This clonotype was detected only a few times. V usage is TRBV20-1 and J usage is TRBJ1-1; TRBD1 might be the D (5 bases). V lost 4 bases, J lost 0 bases, and 12 bases lay in between. This CDR3 has 14 residues. Germline assignment: CDR1 DFQATT and CDR2 SNEGSKA (reference sequence). The CDR3 reads CSATLDSLNTEAFF. Here the CDR3 DNA reads TGCAGTGCTACTTTAGACAGTTTGAACACTGAAGCTTTCTTT.

This clonotype showed up many times. The gene calls are TRBV29-1 and TRBJ2-7; D ambiguous. This CDR3 contains 13 residues. Per germline, CDR1 SQVTM and CDR2 ANQGSEA. V was shortened by 4 bases and J by 2 bases, with 12 bases between the two germline ends. CDR3 amino acids: CSVVWTATYEQYF. The CDR3 coding sequence is TGCAGCGTTGTGTGGACGGCTACCTACGAGCAGTACTTC.

There are many counts of this clonotype. The rearrangement uses TRBV5-1 and TRBJ2-7, with 10 bases lining up with TRBD2. Germline V gives CDR1 SGHRS, CDR2 YFSETQ. The length of the CDR3 is 14 residues. V lost 5 bases to trimming and J lost 7 bases; unmatched junction nucleotides: 9. CDR3 sequence reads: CASSKASGRQEQYF. CDR3 sequence (DNA): TGCGCCAGCAGTAAGGCTAGCGGGAGACAGGAGCAGTACTTC. The full variable domain, completed using reference TRBV5-1 and TRBJ2-7, is KAGVTQTPRYLIKTRGQQVTLSCSPISGHRSVSWYQQTPGQGLQFLFEYFSETQRNKGNFPGRFSGRQFSNSRSEMNVSTLELGDSALYLCASSKASGRQEQYFGPGTRLTVT.

This clonotype came up a few times. This chain uses TRBV6-2 or TRBV6-3 with TRBJ2-3; a weak D match, TRBD2 (5 bases). The CDR3 has 14 amino acids. V dropped 1 base and J dropped 3 bases, with 8 bases sitting between them. Germline V gene data show CDR1 as MNHEY and CDR2 as SVGEGT. The CDR3 DNA sequence: TGTGCCAGCAGTTACTATACTAGAACAGATACGCAGTATTTT. Translated: CASSYYTRTDTQYF.

The V gene is TRBV6-1, the J gene TRBJ2-6; 7 bases align to TRBD2. Germline-derived CDR1 and CDR2 are MNHNS and SASEGT. This CDR3 region has 14 residues. The V and J ends lost 5 bases and 10 bases, in that order; junction bases with no gene match: 8. The CDR3 loop reads CASSRTLGGNVLTF. In DNA, the CDR3 is TGTGCCAGCAGTCGAACTCTGGGGGGGAACGTCCTGACTTTC.

This clonotype has more than one count but fewer than ten. V is TRBV18 and J is TRBJ2-5; D could derive from TRBD1 or TRBD2 (5 bases each). The CDR3 covers 14 residues. Germline V gene lookup returns CDR1 KGHSH and CDR2 LQKENI. Trimming took 4 bases from V and 2 from J, leaving 11 bases between them. CDR3 sequence (DNA): TGTGCCAGCTCACGCCTTGGGACGCAAGAGACCCAGTACTTC. It translates to CASSRLGTQETQYF.

This clonotype was recorded a few times. The chain couples TRBV20-1 to TRBJ2-7; D is unresolved. Looked up from germline, CDR1 is DFQATT and CDR2 is SNEGSKA (reference sequence). This CDR3 comprises 12 residues. With 3 bases removed from V and 4 bases from J, the gap between germline ends came to 10 bases. This CDR3 reads CSASVTTYEQYF. Here the CDR3 DNA reads TGCAGTGCTAGTGTAACAACGTACGAGCAGTACTTC.

This chain joins TRBV20-1 and TRBJ2-7, with a tentative D call TRBD2 (6 bases). V was trimmed by 3 bases and J by 2 bases, leaving 14 bases between them. The CDR3 contains 14 residues. Germline V gene sequence: CDR1 DFQATT, CDR2 SNEGSKA (reference sequence). For the CDR3, the DNA is TGCAGTGCTAGGCGCCGGGACTTAGCCTACGAGCAGTACTTC. Its protein is CSARRRDLAYEQYF.

This clonotype was observed a handful of times. This rearrangement joins TRBV9 to TRBJ2-7; D gene unclear. The CDR3 consists of 15 residues. V dropped 1 base and J dropped 6 bases, with 17 bases sitting between them. Germline CDR1 reads SGDLS; CDR2 reads YYNGEE. CDR3: CASSVSPGVGVEQYF. CDR3 nucleotide sequence: TGTGCCAGCAGCGTATCACCCGGTGTCGGCGTCGAGCAGTACTTC.

This clonotype appeared a few times. This chain connects TRBV19 to TRBJ1-5; D is unresolved. The CDR3 length is 8 residues. CDR1 LNHDA and CDR2 SQIVND come from the germline V gene (reference sequence). With 11 bases removed from V and 10 bases from J, the gap between germline ends came to 6 bases. The CDR3: CAREPQHF. The CDR3 nucleotides are TGTGCCCGCGAACCCCAGCATTTT.

CDR3 nucleotide sequence: TGTGCCAGCAGCCCTAAACCGGGGGACAAGGTCTACGAGCAGTACTTC. The encoded protein is CASSPKPGDKVYEQYF. The rearrangement uses TRBV3-1 and TRBJ2-7; either TRBD1 or TRBD2 may fit D (6 bases each). CDR3 size: 16 residues. Germline values: CDR1 LGHDT, CDR2 YNNKEL (reference sequence). Trimming left V 4 bases short and J 3 bases short, with 19 bases between.